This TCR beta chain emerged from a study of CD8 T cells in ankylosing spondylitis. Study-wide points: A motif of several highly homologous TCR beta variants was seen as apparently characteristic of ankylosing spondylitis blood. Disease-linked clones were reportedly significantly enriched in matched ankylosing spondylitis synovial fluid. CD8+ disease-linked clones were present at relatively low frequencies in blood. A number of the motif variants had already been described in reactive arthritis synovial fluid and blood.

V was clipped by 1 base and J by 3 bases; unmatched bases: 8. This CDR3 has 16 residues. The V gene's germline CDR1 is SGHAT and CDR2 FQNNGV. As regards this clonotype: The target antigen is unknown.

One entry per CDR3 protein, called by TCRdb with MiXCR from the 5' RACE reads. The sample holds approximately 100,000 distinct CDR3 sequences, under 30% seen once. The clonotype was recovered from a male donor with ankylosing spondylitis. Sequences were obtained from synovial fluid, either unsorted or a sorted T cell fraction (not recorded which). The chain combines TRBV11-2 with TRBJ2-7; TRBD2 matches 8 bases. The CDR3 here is CASSLGTGGSIYEQYF. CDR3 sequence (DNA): TGTGCCAGCAGCTTAGGCACGGGAGGGAGCATCTACGAGCAGTACTTC. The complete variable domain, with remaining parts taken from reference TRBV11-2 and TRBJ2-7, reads EAGVAQSPRYKIIEKRQSVAFWCNPISGHATLYWYQQILGQGPKLLIQFQNNGVVDDSQLPKDRFSAERLKGVDSTLKIQPAKLEDSAVYLCASSLGTGGSIYEQYFGPGTRLTVT.